This T cell receptor (beta chain) comes out of a study of metastatic and nonmetastatic thyroid tumors. Study in general: Samples came from malignant and benign thyroid patients, and repertoires were compared across blood and tumor or nodule tissue. Study results and limitations: The reported finding was significantly higher TCR beta diversity in malignant thyroid tumors relative to benign nodules, in blood and tumor.

Points on this clone: Its cognate antigen is unknown.

No patient had received any treatment before thyroid surgery. How the authors handled the data: Differences in CDR3 between clinicopathological groups were drawn on to build a classifier intended to discriminate distant-metastatic papillary thyroid cancer patients. Using MiXCR, TCRdb re-called clones from the PCR reads. The V and J calls were determined by TCRdb, not by the authors. The sample holds fewer than 40,000 clones, less than 50% seen once. Germline values: CDR1 MGHRA, CDR2 YSYEKL. There are 16 residues in the CDR3. V lost 1 base to trimming and J lost 2 bases, with 11 bases between them. The chain joins TRBV4-1 to TRBJ2-2; D possibly corresponds to TRBD2 (6 bases). Sequenced material: tumor tissue. This clonotype originated in a male donor with papillary thyroid cancer or a benign thyroid nodule (not recorded which). Some clones in this sample may be carry-over from other donors' samples. CDR3 nucleotides: TGCGCCAGCAGCCAAGTCGCCGGGACTAACACCGGGGAGCTGTTTTTT. It is translated as CASSQVAGTNTGELFF.